This T cell receptor (beta chain) comes out of a study of human T cells and chemical hapten exposure. The time point is: pre-sensitization, week 0. Treatment given: therapeutic diphenylcyclopropenone sensitization with weekly scalp DPC. Non-pregnant alopecia patients aged 18 to 70, suitable for DPC therapy. Trimming cost V 5 bases and J 6 bases; bases outside gene matches: 13. This CDR3 is 16 amino acids long. CDR1 is SNHLY and CDR2 is FYNNEI in the germline V gene. Using its own MiXCR run on the RACE reads, TCRdb lists one record per CDR3 protein. The sample has more than 85,000 distinct CDR3 sequences, 7.5% to 9.5% seen once.

Specimen: whole blood, collected in connection with sensitization to the hapten diphenylcyclopropenone (DPC). This sequence originates from a man aged 40-50 years with alopecia areata. Some clones in this sample may be carry-over from other donors' samples. This chain connects TRBV2 to TRBJ2-1; 7 bases are shared with TRBD2. CDR3 region: CASSSISGPPGNEQFF. The CDR3 coding sequence is TGTGCCAGCAGTTCCATTAGCGGGCCGCCGGGCAATGAGCAGTTCTTC. The whole variable domain, filled in from reference TRBV2 and TRBJ2-1, reads EPEVTQTPSHQVTQMGQEVILRCVPISNHLYFYWYRQILGQKVEFLVSFYNNEISEKSEIFDDQFSVERPDGSNFTLKIRSTKLEDSAMYFCASSSISGPPGNEQFFGPGTRLTVL.